A single T cell receptor beta chain is shown here with its context. What it binds is not known. Specified treatment: over 15 received Ad26.COV2.S at low or high dose, single or two shots; about five received placebo; per-sample allocation not given. Day 63 following the first vaccine or placebo injection was when the samples were taken. This entry belongs to a study of Ad26.COV2.S vaccination and SARS-CoV-2 variants. Whole-study context: Donor participated within the Ad26.COV2.S arm of the COV1001 trial.

The CDR3 loop spans 14 amino acids. Germline CDR1 is LNHDA and CDR2 is SQIVND (reference sequence). The V gene end was trimmed by 6 bases and the J gene end by 7 bases; junction bases not matched to a gene: 11. Study-level findings and limits: It is possible that the TCR breadth and depth analyses underestimated the total T cell responses.

Profiling relied on immunoSEQ multiplex PCR, and the TCRdb table lists in-frame clones only, not all of them. In the table there are around 400,000 clones, around 89% of which are singletons. This chain connects TRBV19 to TRBJ1-2; 7 positions match TRBD1. The sample was peripheral blood, taken in a trial of Ad26.COV2.S vaccine versus placebo. This sequence was found in a person between 18 and 65 years old who received the Ad26.COV2.S COVID-19 vaccine or a placebo. The CDR3 region is CASRVAGQRLGYTF. In DNA form, the CDR3 reads TGTGCCAGTAGGGTTGCGGGACAGCGACTTGGCTACACCTTC.